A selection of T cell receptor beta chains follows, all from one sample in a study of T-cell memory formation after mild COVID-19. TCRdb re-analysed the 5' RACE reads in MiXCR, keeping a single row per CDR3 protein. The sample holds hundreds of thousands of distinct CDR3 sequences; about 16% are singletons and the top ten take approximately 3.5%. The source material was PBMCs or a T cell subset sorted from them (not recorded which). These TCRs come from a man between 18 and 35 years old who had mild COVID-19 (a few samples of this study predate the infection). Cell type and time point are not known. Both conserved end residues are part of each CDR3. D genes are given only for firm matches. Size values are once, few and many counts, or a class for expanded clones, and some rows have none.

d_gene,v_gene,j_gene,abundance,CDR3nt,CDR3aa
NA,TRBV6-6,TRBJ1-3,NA,TGTGCCAGCCGGCAGCCCCTCTCTGGAAACACCATATATTTT,CASRQPLSGNTIYF
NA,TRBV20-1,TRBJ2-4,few,TGCAGTGCCCTAGGAACGGGGCAAAACATTCAGTACTTC,CSALGTGQNIQYF
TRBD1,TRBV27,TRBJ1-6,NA,TGTGCCAGCAGTTTTTCGGACAGGGCCTCACCCCTCCACTTT,CASSFSDRASPLHF
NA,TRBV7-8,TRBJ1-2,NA,TGTGCCAGCAGCGCCAGGGTCCTAGGGCCTTATGGCTACACCTTC,CASSARVLGPYGYTF
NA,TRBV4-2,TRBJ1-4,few,TGTGCCAGCAGCCCCGGGCGGGGTGGTCAACCCAGTAGTGAAAAACTGTTTTTT,CASSPGRGGQPSSEKLFF
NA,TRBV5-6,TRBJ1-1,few,TGTGCCAGCAGTCGGACGGTTGCGGGGGCCGGCGGGAGGACTGAAGCTTTCTTT,CASSRTVAGAGGRTEAFF
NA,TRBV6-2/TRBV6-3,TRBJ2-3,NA,TGTGCCAGCAGTTACGGGGTAGCGACAGATACGCAGTATTTT,CASSYGVATDTQYF
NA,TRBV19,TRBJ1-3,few,TGTGCCAGTAGTCCAGGGAGAAACACCATATATTTT,CASSPGRNTIYF
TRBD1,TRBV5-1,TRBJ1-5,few,TGCGCCAGCAGCCGGACAGGGAATCAGCCCCAGCATTTT,CASSRTGNQPQHF
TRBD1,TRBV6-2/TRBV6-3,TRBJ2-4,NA,TGTGCCAGACCCTGGGAACAGGGGAGAGCCAAAAACATTCAGTACTTC,CARPWEQGRAKNIQYF
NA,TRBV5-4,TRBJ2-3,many,TGTGCCAGCAGTCGGGTTGCAGATACGCAGTATTTT,CASSRVADTQYF
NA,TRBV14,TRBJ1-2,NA,TGTGCCAGCAGCCAGCTAGGGATCGGAGGCTACACCTTC,CASSQLGIGGYTF
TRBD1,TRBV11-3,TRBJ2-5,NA,TGTGCCAGCAGCCAGACGACAGGGGGCCAAGAGACCCAGTACTTC,CASSQTTGGQETQYF
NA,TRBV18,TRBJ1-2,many,TGTGCCAGCTCACCAGGTGGGGACTATGGCTACACCTTC,CASSPGGDYGYTF
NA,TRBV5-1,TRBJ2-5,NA,TGCGCCAGCATGGGAGGAGAGACCCAGTACTTC,CASMGGETQYF
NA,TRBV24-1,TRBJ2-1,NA,TGTGCCACCAGTGATTTGCGGATAGTGGATAGAACAGGCGATCAGAATGAGCAGTTCTTC,CATSDLRIVDRTGDQNEQFF
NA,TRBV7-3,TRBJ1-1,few,TGTGCCAGCAGCTTGGGAGGACCCGGGACTGAAGCTTTCTTT,CASSLGGPGTEAFF
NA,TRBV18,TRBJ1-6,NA,TGTGCCAGCTCACCAACCGCCAGCTCCTATAATTCACCCCTCCACTTT,CASSPTASSYNSPLHF
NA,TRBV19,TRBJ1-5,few,TGTGCCAGTAGTCCCCAAGACAAACGGGGAAATCAGCCCCAGCATTTT,CASSPQDKRGNQPQHF
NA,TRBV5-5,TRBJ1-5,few,TGTGCCAGCAGCTTCGAAGGGGGGCGCGGCAATCAGCCCCAGCATTTT,CASSFEGGRGNQPQHF
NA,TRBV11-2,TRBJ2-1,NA,TGTGCCAGCAGCTTAGTTCAGGTCAATGAGCAGTTCTTC,CASSLVQVNEQFF
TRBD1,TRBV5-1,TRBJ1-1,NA,TGCGCCAGCAACACAGGGGGACGCACTGAAGCTTTCTTT,CASNTGGRTEAFF
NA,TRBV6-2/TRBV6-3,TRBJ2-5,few,TGTGCCAGCAGTTACCTGGGACTCGGCGGGACCCAGTACTTC,CASSYLGLGGTQYF
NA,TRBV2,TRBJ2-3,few,TGTGCCAGCAGTGAAATATCAGGCACAGATACGCAGTATTTT,CASSEISGTDTQYF
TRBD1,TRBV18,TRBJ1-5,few,TGTGCCAGCTCACGTCGGACAGGGGATCAGCCCCAGCATTTT,CASSRRTGDQPQHF
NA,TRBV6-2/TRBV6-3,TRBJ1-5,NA,TGTGCCAGCGAACGCGACCTCAATCAGCCCCAGCATTTT,CASERDLNQPQHF
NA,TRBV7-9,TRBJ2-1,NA,TGTGCCAGCAGCTCAAGACGGGTCAATGAGCAGTTCTTC,CASSSRRVNEQFF
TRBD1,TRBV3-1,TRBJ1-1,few,TGTGCCAGCAGCTCTACAGGGGCCGGGACTTTCTTT,CASSSTGAGTFF
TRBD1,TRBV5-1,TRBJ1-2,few,TGCGCCAGCAGCGGCGGACAGGCTCTATCGGGCTACACCTTC,CASSGGQALSGYTF